The entry below gives a single T cell receptor beta chain sequence along with its context. This clonotype was detected a few times. No antigen is known for it. No much larger clone is present one base from it, and per-base qualities are unavailable. CDR1 and CDR2, per the germline V gene (reference sequence), are LGHDT and YNNKEL. Trimming accounts for 6 bases at V and 5 bases at J, while the number of junction bases matched to no gene is 6. Taken from cysteine to phenylalanine, the CDR3 has 15 residues. Here the CDR3 DNA is all that survives: 45 bases in frame from base 1. The source of the sample is a study of identical twins (dated by TCRdb to the mid-2010s). Looking at the study overall: To test whether fetal clonotypes persist, this study deep-sequenced TCR alpha and beta repertoires from monozygotic twins, from unrelated adults of various ages, and from cord blood. To rule out contamination, the twin experiments were replicated at different times with different library preparation protocols. The full study reports these points: A weaker excess of twin sharing was found in beta out-of-frame sequences because the signal-to-noise ratio was lowered by fewer shared sequences. Fewer insertions were carried by abundant cord blood beta clonotypes; a weaker similar trend was observed in young adult naive repertoires, while no such trend was observed in memory repertoires. Compared with coincidental sharing between unrelated individuals, out-of-frame TCR alpha sequences shared between twins had an excess of sequences with low generation probability. Invariant T cells such as MAIT and iNKT could partly confound zero-insertion analyses, although diverse VJ usage argued against such confounding for most clonotypes. Because the same donors could not be followed over many years, the conclusions relied on cross-sectional statistical analysis. In monozygotic twins, out-of-frame TCR alpha sharing was systematically underestimated by recombination models, although the models agreed with sharing between unrelated individuals.

The method behind the library was 5' RACE. Sequencing instrument: Illumina HiSeq 2000. A universal primer binding site was added through template switching, and the final cDNA carried a unique molecular identifier so that TCR cDNA molecules could be counted accurately. Specific primers in the conserved constant-segment region were used to synthesize first-strand cDNA for TCR alpha and beta chains. To control for contamination, every cDNA library carried two barcodes: a SMART-Mk sample barcode plus Illumina barcodes. Two successive PCR steps introduced TruSeq adapter sequences along with Illumina sample barcodes. The TCR alpha and beta cDNA libraries were sequenced on the Illumina HiSeq platform using custom primers. The study's processing was this. MiGEC processed the raw reads to extract unique molecular identifiers, while MiXCR was used to determine the CDR3 positions. For each individual, recombination models were inferred using an EM algorithm with the repgenHMM and IGoR tools. The analysis of shared clonotypes was done with the tcR package in R, with sharing normalized by the product of cloneset sizes. Out-of-frame nonproductive sequences were analyzed to study raw recombination free of thymic and clonal selection effects. The public reads were reanalyzed by TCRdb: fastp trimming at Q25, MiXCR alignment, in-frame beta chains only. For every CDR3 protein sequence, its rows merge into one entry that carries the most common genes and DNA. It is TCRdb's table, rather than the study itself, that gives the V and J calls and clone size. The sample includes about 530,000 distinct CDR3 sequences, with approximately 16% observed a single time. 0.35% to 0.45% of the sample is in the top ten clones.

Only healthy Caucasian donors were included. The twin cohort consisted of three pairs of female monozygotic twins, all aged roughly 18 to 29 years. Positive isolation kits from Invitrogen were used to isolate the CD4+ and CD8+ T cell populations. The data were also submitted as part of a second study, on yellow fever vaccine responses in identical twins. The second source states: According to the authors, in identical twins the way T cells responded to vaccination appeared partly convergent and partly personalized. In identical twins, the study followed T cell clones that responded to the vaccine with precision.

The rearrangement combines TRBV3-1 with TRBJ2-1, with 11 bases in between that match TRBD2. Source material: CD4+ T cells sorted from blood. This TCR came from a woman aged 18 to 35 in good health. The DNA sequence follows: TGTGCCAGCAGGGCTACTAGCGGGAGAAACAATGAGCAGTTCTTC. The translation is CASRATSGRNNEQFF.